These T cell receptor beta chains were read from a single sample in a study of tumor-infiltrating lymphocytes in primary liver carcinoma. One entry per CDR3 protein results from TCRdb running MiXCR on the multiplex PCR reads. Among 90,000 to 150,000 distinct CDR3 sequences listed, about 59% were seen once. Source material: liver tumor tissue from sampling region 1. These receptors came from a woman aged 60-75 years with primary liver carcinoma and hepatitis B virus infection. The CDR3 runs from the conserved cysteine through the conserved F or W. The D gene is left open where the match is weak.

j_call,v_call,d_call,cdr3_aa
TRBJ2-1,TRBV11-2,TRBD2,CASSPTAGLAGNEQFF
TRBJ2-1,TRBV7-3,NA,CASSSRGAAHNEQFF
TRBJ2-2,TRBV11-2,TRBD2,CASSPDLGTSGMGTGELFF
TRBJ1-5,TRBV12-3/TRBV12-4,NA,CASTGRGVNQPQHF
TRBJ2-3,TRBV4-1,TRBD2,CTSSLGLAGADTQYF
TRBJ2-3,TRBV29-1,TRBD1,CSVEMTGQGTQYF
TRBJ2-6,TRBV5-4,NA,CASSLVGSGANVLTF
TRBJ1-1,TRBV29-1,NA,CSVSAEVNTEAFF
NA,TRBV7-3,NA,CASSQGGQGQPQYF
TRBJ1-2,TRBV11-2,NA,CACSLGQSSGYTF
TRBJ1-1,TRBV29-1,NA,CSVFSFRGKNTEAFF
TRBJ2-3,TRBV10-3,NA,CAISASDTQYF
TRBJ1-2,TRBV5-6,TRBD1,CASSLLGGSYGYTF
TRBJ2-7,TRBV30,TRBD2,CAWSVGLASYLGDEQYF
TRBJ2-6,TRBV6-2/TRBV6-3,TRBD1,CSSGQGGAIVLTF
TRBJ2-3,TRBV4-1,TRBD2,CASSRVLAGGGASTDTQYF
TRBJ2-1,TRBV6-4,TRBD2,CASSPLAGWAHFDEQFF
TRBJ2-1,TRBV11-3,NA,CASSLVPNLAASVSLSSYNEQFF
TRBJ2-1,TRBV11-2,TRBD1,CASNPPGDRGLNEQFF
TRBJ2-3,TRBV6-1,NA,CGSSPRLNTDTQYF
TRBJ1-4,TRBV12-3/TRBV12-4,NA,CARRTNSGGEKLFF
TRBJ1-6,TRBV7-3,NA,CASSINGGGDSPLHF
TRBJ1-4,TRBV5-4,NA,CASSLYGTNEKLFF
TRBJ1-2,TRBV30,NA,CARYRVNYGYTF
TRBJ2-6,TRBV11-2,TRBD1,CASSPGQFWISSGTNVLTF
TRBJ1-3,TRBV28,NA,CASRRQTGNTIYF
TRBJ2-7,TRBV11-3,TRBD2,CASGLGELADYEQYF
TRBJ1-2,TRBV29-1,NA,CSVEMGRGYTF
TRBJ1-1,TRBV6-5,NA,CASSYSVRGGTEAFF
TRBJ1-1,TRBV14,NA,CASSLSMGTEASF
TRBJ1-2,TRBV10-3,TRBD1,CAIHPEQGNYGYTF
TRBJ2-1,TRBV7-8,NA,CASSQGGSYNEQFF
TRBJ2-6,TRBV11-2,NA,CASSLLGTPGANVLTF
TRBJ2-5,TRBV5-8,TRBD2,CASSTETSGRLETQYF
TRBJ2-7,TRBV11-2,NA,CASSLGPGLMGYQQYF
TRBJ1-2,TRBV11-2,TRBD1,CASGLDRNYGYTF
TRBJ2-1,TRBV21-1,NA,CASSKTGMRGYNEQFF
TRBJ2-1,TRBV28,TRBD2,CASSKTSGRGNEQFF
TRBJ2-7,TRBV5-1,NA,CASSLLGGLEQNF
TRBJ2-1,TRBV6-1,TRBD2,CASIRGASGSFEQFF
TRBJ1-1,TRBV12-3/TRBV12-4,NA,CASSKGGSMNTEAFF
TRBJ2-1,TRBV11-3,NA,CASSLGGVRRDEQFF
TRBJ2-1,TRBV6-1,NA,CASSGRSIAYNEQFF
TRBJ2-3,TRBV11-2,TRBD2,CASSLVGLTYTSDTHYF
TRBJ1-1,TRBV29-1,NA,CSVDQGHTDAFF